These T cell receptor beta chains were read from a single sample in a study of T cell changes during pregnancy in multiple sclerosis. Sequenced by immunoSEQ multiplex PCR; TCRdb stores in-frame clones only, minus some. The data show 85,000 to 95,000 clones, roughly nine tenths seen once. The sample was peripheral blood, taken after pregnancy. The origin of the receptors is a female donor in good health, enrolled as a control in a pregnancy study. Each CDR3 is given with its conserved first and last residue. The order of the fields is V gene, J gene, clone size, CDR3 length, D gene, CDR3 DNA, CDR3 protein. A D gene is named only where the DNA matches it firmly. A clone size is listed for some rows: how often the clone was seen (once, few, many), or a class if it is expanded.

>TRBV7-9|TRBJ2-5|NA|14|NA
TGTGCCAGCAGCCCCCTGGCAGGGATGAAGACCCAGTACTTC
CASSPLAGMKTQYF
>TRBV19|TRBJ2-2|once|16|TRBD1
TGTGCCAGTAGTGACGGACAGGGAGCGAACACCGGGGAGCTGTTTTTT
CASSDGQGANTGELFF
>TRBV19|TRBJ2-3|NA|15|TRBD2
TGTGCCAGTAGTAAGCGGGAGATAATCACAGATACGCAGTATTTT
CASSKREIITDTQYF
>TRBV7-2|TRBJ2-5|few|15|TRBD1
TGTGCCAGCAGCCTGGGACAGGGGTACCAAGAGACCCAGTACTTC
CASSLGQGYQETQYF
>TRBV9|TRBJ1-1|few|14|NA
TGTGCCAGCAGCGTAGACCCGGCCGCGAGGATAGCTTTCTTT
CASSVDPAARIAFF
>TRBV2|TRBJ2-7|NA|11|NA
TGTGTGGCGGGCCCAGCCTACGAGCAGTACTTC
CVAGPAYEQYF
>TRBV9|TRBJ1-2|NA|11|NA
TGTGCCAGCAGCGTAGATCAAGGCTACACCTTC
CASSVDQGYTF
>TRBV19|TRBJ1-4|NA|13|NA
TGTGCCAGCTCGGACTTCTCTAATGAAAAACTGTTTTTT
CASSDFSNEKLFF
>TRBV7-9|TRBJ1-1|NA|15|NA
TGTGCCAGCAGCTTAAACTACATCTCGAACACTGAAGCTTTCTTT
CASSLNYISNTEAFF
>TRBV30|TRBJ1-5|NA|13|NA
TGTGCCTGGAGTCAGGCAGGTCATCAGCCCCAGCATTTT
CAWSQAGHQPQHF
>TRBV9|TRBJ1-5|NA|15|NA
TGTGCCAGCAGCCCTAGAGCAGGGAACAATCAGCCCCAGCATTTT
CASSPRAGNNQPQHF
>TRBV29-1|TRBJ1-3|once|14|NA
TGCAGCGTTGAGGGTCGGGGAACTGGAAACACCATATATTTT
CSVEGRGTGNTIYF
>TRBV11-2|TRBJ2-1|NA|16|NA
TGTGCCAGCAGCTTCCTTGGAGGAAAGGATTACAATGAGCAGTTCTTC
CASSFLGGKDYNEQFF
>TRBV27|TRBJ2-3|once|13|NA
TGTGCCAGCAAAGCCCACGGCACAGATACGCAGTATTTT
CASKAHGTDTQYF
>TRBV7-2|TRBJ1-5|NA|16|TRBD1
TGTGCCAGCAGTTTCCCGGGACAGGGGGCCGGGCAGCCCCAGCATTTT
CASSFPGQGAGQPQHF
>TRBV9|TRBJ1-3|NA|16|NA
TGTGCCAGCAGCGTTCAGGGTTCCAGCTCTGGAAACACCATATATTTT
CASSVQGSSSGNTIYF
>TRBV27|TRBJ1-1|NA|16|NA
TGTGCCAGCAGTGGTGCGGGCTACAGGGTTCACACTGAAGCTTTCTTT
CASSGAGYRVHTEAFF
>TRBV6-5|TRBJ1-3|NA|13|NA
TGTGCCAGCAGTCTCCTTAAGAGTGACACCATATATTTT
CASSLLKSDTIYF
>TRBV4-1|TRBJ2-1|NA|14|TRBD2
TGCGCCAGCAGCCAAGAGAACGGGGGGGTTACGTTGTTCTTC
CASSQENGGVTLFF
>TRBV9|TRBJ2-3|NA|15|NA
TGTGCCAGCAGTCCCCCTGACAGTCTCCCAGATACGCAGTATTTT
CASSPPDSLPDTQYF
>TRBV28|TRBJ1-2|NA|17|TRBD1
TGTGCCAGCAGTTCCCTGGGACAGGGGGCGCAAGCTGGAGGCTACACCTTC
CASSSLGQGAQAGGYTF
>TRBV7-8|TRBJ2-1|once|14|TRBD1
TGTGCCAGCAGCACTAAGGACAGGTACGGCGAGCAGTTCTTC
CASSTKDRYGEQFF
>TRBV11-2|TRBJ2-3|NA|17|TRBD2
TGTGCCAGCAGCTCCAGACTAGCGGCCACTAGCACAGATACGCAGTATTTT
CASSSRLAATSTDTQYF
>TRBV14|TRBJ1-2|NA|15|NA
TGTGCCAGCAGCCCAGATGGAGGGACCTCGGGTGGCTACACCTTC
CASSPDGGTSGGYTF
>TRBV1|TRBJ2-5|NA|18|NA
TGCACCAGCAGCCAAGCTCGACTAGCGGGGGGGGTCCAAGAGACCCAGTACTTC
CTSSQARLAGGVQETQYF
>TRBV27|TRBJ1-1|NA|14|NA
TGTGCCAGCAGTTTGAGGAGAGTGGGCACTGAAGCTTTCTTT
CASSLRRVGTEAFF
>TRBV19|TRBJ1-2|NA|15|NA
TGTGCCAGTAGTATAGGACAATTCTATCGCTATGGCTACACCTTC
CASSIGQFYRYGYTF
>TRBV7-3|TRBJ2-1|NA|14|TRBD2
TGTGCCAGCAGCTTCGGGGGGGCTTACAATGAGCAGTTCTTC
CASSFGGAYNEQFF
>TRBV14|TRBJ2-5|NA|13|NA
TGTGCCAGCAGCCAAGTAATCCAAGAGACCCAGTACTTC
CASSQVIQETQYF
>TRBV6-1|TRBJ1-5|NA|15|TRBD1
TGTGCCAGCAGTGTGAAGGGCAGGGGGAGTCAGCCCCAGCATTTT
CASSVKGRGSQPQHF
>TRBV10-3|TRBJ1-5|NA|15|TRBD1
TGTGCCATCAGTGAGGGGACAGGCGCTAATCAGCCCCAGCATTTT
CAISEGTGANQPQHF
>TRBV12-5|TRBJ2-7|NA|12|NA
TGTGCTAGTGGGGAGGGAAACTACGAGCAGTACTTC
CASGEGNYEQYF